These 6 T cell receptor beta chains were sequenced from one sample in a study of neoadjuvant anti-PD-1 for oral cavity cancer. Time point: after neoadjuvant nivolumab, at surgical resection. Assay: immunoSEQ multiplex PCR; the TCRdb copy retains only in-frame clones and omits some. The sample records about 14,000 clones, 76% being singletons. This material consisted of PBMCs, taken after nivolumab (anti-PD-1) treatment. These receptors all stem from a person aged 40 to 85 with oral cavity squamous cell carcinoma.

The rearrangement joins TRBV19 to TRBJ1-2, with D perhaps matching TRBD1 (5 bases). CDR3 length: 15 amino acids. From germline, CDR1 is LNHDA and CDR2 SQIVND (reference sequence). The V end was cut by 5 bases, the J end by 4 bases, with 17 bases between. CDR3 bases: TGTGCCAGTAGTGGTCTAGAGGGGCAGAGCTATGGCTACACCTTC. Translating it yields CASSGLEGQSYGYTF.

This chain uses TRBV5-8 with TRBJ1-1; possibly TRBD1 for D (5 bases). V lost 4 bases and J 6 bases, leaving 13 bases between the germline ends. This CDR3 is built from 13 residues. Germline assignment: CDR1 SGHTS and CDR2 YDEGEE. The CDR3 nucleotides read TGTGCCAGCAGCATGGACACAGCCCCTGAAGCTTTCTTT. Translating gives CASSMDTAPEAFF.

The gene calls are TRBV6-4 and TRBJ1-5; D remains unclear. Germline assignment: CDR1 MRHNA and CDR2 SNTAGT. V was clipped by 4 bases and J by 4 bases, with 8 bases between them. The CDR3 totals 13 residues. DNA for the CDR3: TGTGCCAGCAGTGTGGAGGAAAATCAGCCCCAGCATTTT. It yields the protein CASSVEENQPQHF.

The chain uses TRBV4-2 and TRBJ1-5; tentative D call: TRBD1 (5 bases). Germline assignment: CDR1 LGHNA and CDR2 YNFKEQ. The CDR3 spans 15 residues. The V end was cut by 0 bases, the J end by 7 bases, with 13 bases between. CDR3 protein: CASSQEWQGNQPQHF. The CDR3 DNA sequence: TGTGCCAGCAGCCAAGAATGGCAGGGTAACCAGCCCCAGCATTTT.

V gene TRBV6-6 combines with J gene TRBJ2-7; 9 bases line up with TRBD1. The CDR3 covers 13 residues. The germline V gene has CDR1 MNHNY and CDR2 SVGAGI (reference sequence). Trimming cost V 4 bases and J 6 bases; bases outside gene matches: 4. In nucleotides, the CDR3 is TGTGCCAGCAGTTCGGGACAGGGCGGCGAGCAGTACTTC. It yields the protein CASSSGQGGEQYF.

The chain couples TRBV7-8 to TRBJ2-7; a weak D match, TRBD1 (5 bases). Trimming pared 5 bases from V and 6 bases from J, leaving 17 bases between. The CDR3 runs to 14 residues. Germline lookup yields CDR1 SGHVS and CDR2 FQNEAQ. This chain's CDR3 is CASSPGQGTAEQYF. CDR3 DNA: TGTGCCAGCAGCCCCGGGCAGGGAACGGCCGAGCAGTACTTC.